This entry is about one T cell receptor (beta chain). No antigen is known for it. The CDR3 has 12 residues. In the source study's methods: ImmunoSEQ only sent back junction sequences with no quality scores, so filtering was done differently. Generated by immunoSEQ multiplex PCR, the TCRdb table keeps only in-frame clones and is missing some. Clone size and V and J calls were adopted from that table, with D and trimming inferred from the DNA. The table has 1.4 million or so clones, less than 99% seen once. The source of the sample is a study of shared clonotypes between healthy human individuals. Study information: The study used three CD4 naive, three CD4 memory, two CD8 naive and one CD8 memory plate per donor.

Findings and caveats of the study: Specimens sampled were limited to blood, with tissue repertoires likely differing.

The chain recombines TRBV5-3 with TRBJ1-4, with TRBD1 matching over 9 bases. TRBV5-3 qualifies as an ORF whose function is uncertain. Sequenced input: naive CD4+ T cells sorted from blood. Documented subset: CD45RA+ positively selected. The receptor was isolated from a man younger than 40 in good health. In DNA, the CDR3 is TGTGTCCGACAGGGGGAGGGTGAAAAACTGTTTTTT. Protein product: CVRQGEGEKLFF.